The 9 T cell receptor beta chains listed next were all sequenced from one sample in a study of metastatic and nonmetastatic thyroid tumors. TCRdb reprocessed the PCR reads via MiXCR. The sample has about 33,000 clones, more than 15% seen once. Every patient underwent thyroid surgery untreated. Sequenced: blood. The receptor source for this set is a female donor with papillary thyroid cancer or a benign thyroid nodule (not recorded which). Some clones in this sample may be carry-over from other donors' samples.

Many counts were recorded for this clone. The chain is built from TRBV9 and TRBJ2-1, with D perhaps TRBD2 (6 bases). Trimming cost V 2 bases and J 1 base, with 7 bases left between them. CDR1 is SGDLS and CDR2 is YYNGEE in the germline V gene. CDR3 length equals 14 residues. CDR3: CASSVGGSYNEQFF. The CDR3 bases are TGTGCCAGCAGCGTCGGGGGATCCTACAATGAGCAGTTCTTC.

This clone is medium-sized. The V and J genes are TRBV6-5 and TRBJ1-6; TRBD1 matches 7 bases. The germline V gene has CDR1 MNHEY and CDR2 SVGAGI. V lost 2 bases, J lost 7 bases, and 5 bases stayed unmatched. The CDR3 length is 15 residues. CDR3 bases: TGTGCCAGCAGTTACGGCTCAGGGGGGAATTCACCCCTCCACTTT. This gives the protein CASSYGSGGNSPLHF.

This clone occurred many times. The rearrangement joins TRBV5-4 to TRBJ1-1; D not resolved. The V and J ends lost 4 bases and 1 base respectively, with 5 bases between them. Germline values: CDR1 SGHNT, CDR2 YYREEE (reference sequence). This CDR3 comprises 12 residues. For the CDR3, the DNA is TGTGCCAGCAGCCGGACGAACACTGAAGCTTTCTTT. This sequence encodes CASSRTNTEAFF.

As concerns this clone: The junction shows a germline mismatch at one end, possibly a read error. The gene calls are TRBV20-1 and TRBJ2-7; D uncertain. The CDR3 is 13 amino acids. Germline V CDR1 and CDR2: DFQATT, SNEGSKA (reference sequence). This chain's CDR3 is CGASRWSSYEQYF. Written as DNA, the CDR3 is TGCGGTGCATCTAGGTGGAGCTCCTACGAGCAGTACTTC.

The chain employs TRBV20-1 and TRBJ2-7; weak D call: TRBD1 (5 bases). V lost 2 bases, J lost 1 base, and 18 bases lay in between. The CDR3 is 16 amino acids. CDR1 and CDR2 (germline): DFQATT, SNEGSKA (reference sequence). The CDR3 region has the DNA TGCAGTGCTAGAACCAGTACAGGCGGCTTTTCCTACGAGCAGTACTTC. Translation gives CSARTSTGGFSYEQYF.

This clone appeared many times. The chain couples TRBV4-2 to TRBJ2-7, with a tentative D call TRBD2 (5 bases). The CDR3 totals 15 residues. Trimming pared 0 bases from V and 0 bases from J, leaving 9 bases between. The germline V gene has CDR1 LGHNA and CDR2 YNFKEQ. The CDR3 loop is CASSQEGRSSYEQYF. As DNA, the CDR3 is TGTGCCAGCAGCCAAGAGGGGAGAAGCTCCTACGAGCAGTACTTC.

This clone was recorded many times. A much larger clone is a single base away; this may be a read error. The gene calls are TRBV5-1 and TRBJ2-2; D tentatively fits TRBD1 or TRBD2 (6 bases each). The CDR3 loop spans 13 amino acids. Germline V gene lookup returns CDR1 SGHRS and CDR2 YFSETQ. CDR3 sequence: CASSLQGGGELVF. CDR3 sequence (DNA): TGCGCCAGCAGCTTACAGGGAGGCGGGGAGCTGGTTTTT.

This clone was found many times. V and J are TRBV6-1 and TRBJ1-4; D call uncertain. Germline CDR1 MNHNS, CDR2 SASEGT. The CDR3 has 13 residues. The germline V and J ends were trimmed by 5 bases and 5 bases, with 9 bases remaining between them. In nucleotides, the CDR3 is TGTGCCAGCAGTCGGACGGCGAATGAAAAACTGTTTTTT. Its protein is CASSRTANEKLFF.

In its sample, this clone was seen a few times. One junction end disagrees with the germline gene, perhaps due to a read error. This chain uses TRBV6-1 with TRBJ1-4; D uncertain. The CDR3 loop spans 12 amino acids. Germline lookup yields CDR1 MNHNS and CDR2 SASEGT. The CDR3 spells CASSEICEKLFF. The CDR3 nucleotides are TGTGCCAGTAGTGAAATCTGCGAAAAACTGTTTTTT.